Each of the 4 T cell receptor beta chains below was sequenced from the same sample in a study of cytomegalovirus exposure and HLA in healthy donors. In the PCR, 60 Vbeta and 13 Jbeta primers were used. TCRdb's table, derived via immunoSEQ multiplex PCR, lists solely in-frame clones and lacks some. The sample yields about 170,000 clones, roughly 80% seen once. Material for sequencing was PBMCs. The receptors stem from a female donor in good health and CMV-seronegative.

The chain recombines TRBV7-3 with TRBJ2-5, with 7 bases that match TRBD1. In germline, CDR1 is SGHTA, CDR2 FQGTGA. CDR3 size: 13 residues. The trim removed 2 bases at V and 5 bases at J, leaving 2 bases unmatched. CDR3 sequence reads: CASSLGQVETQYF. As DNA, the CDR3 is TGTGCCAGCAGCTTAGGACAGGTGGAGACCCAGTACTTC.

The DNA of the CDR3 is TGTGCCAGCTCTTCCGGGACAGGGGAGGGCAATGAGCAGTTCTTC. Encoded protein: CASSSGTGEGNEQFF. The chain recombines TRBV18 with TRBJ2-1; 10 bases are a match to TRBD1. The CDR3 consists of 15 residues. Trimming cost V 6 bases and J 6 bases; bases outside gene matches: 8. CDR1 and CDR2 from the germline V gene are KGHSH and LQKENI. The whole variable domain, filled in from reference TRBV18 and TRBJ2-1, reads NAGVMQNPRHLVRRRGQEARLRCSPMKGHSHVYWYRQLPEEGLKFMVYLQKENIIDESGMPKERFSAEFPKEGPSILRIQQVVRGDSAAYFCASSSGTGEGNEQFFGPGTRLTVL.

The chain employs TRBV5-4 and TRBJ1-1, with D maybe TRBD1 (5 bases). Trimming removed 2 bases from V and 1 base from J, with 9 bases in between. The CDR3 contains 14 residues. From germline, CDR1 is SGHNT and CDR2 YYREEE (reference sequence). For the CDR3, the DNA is TGTGCCAGCAGCTTCAGGGAGGCGAACACTGAAGCTTTCTTT. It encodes CASSFREANTEAFF.

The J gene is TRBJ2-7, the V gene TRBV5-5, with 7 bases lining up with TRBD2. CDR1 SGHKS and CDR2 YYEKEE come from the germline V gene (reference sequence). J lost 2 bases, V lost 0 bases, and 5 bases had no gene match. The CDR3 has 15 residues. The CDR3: CASSLDGGGAYEQYF. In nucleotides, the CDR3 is TGTGCCAGCAGCTTGGATGGGGGAGGGGCCTACGAGCAGTACTTC.